Listed below are T cell receptor beta chains from one sample, sequenced in a study of shared clonotypes between healthy human individuals. The assay was immunoSEQ multiplex PCR, and TCRdb's table has in-frame clones only and misses some. The sample lists 2 million or so clones, approximately 94% occurring once. The sequenced sample was naive CD8+ T cells sorted from blood. The receptors come from a man aged 18 to 35 in good health. Each CDR3 is given with its conserved first and last residue. A D gene is named only where the DNA matches it firmly. Expanded clones get a size class; other rows say once, few or many, or leave the size out.

d_call | j_call | clone_size | v_call | cdr3_nt | cdr3_aa
TRBD1 | TRBJ2-7 | NA | TRBV7-8 | TGTGCCAGCAGCCTGGGGACAGCCTACGAGCAGTACTTC | CASSLGTAYEQYF
NA | TRBJ1-2 | NA | TRBV6-5 | TGTGCCAGCAGCCGGGACGCCTTTAATGGCTACACCTTC | CASSRDAFNGYTF
NA | TRBJ2-5 | NA | TRBV27 | TGTGCCAGCACATTTGTTTCCCCACGCGGGGGCGGGGAGACCCAGTACTTC | CASTFVSPRGGGETQYF
NA | TRBJ1-5 | NA | TRBV28 | TGTGCCAGCAGTTTCAGGCAGGGGCTTCAGCCCCAGCATTTT | CASSFRQGLQPQHF
NA | TRBJ1-2 | NA | TRBV7-9 | TGTGCCAGCAGCTCCAGTACAGGGACGGCCTATGGCTACACCTTC | CASSSSTGTAYGYTF
TRBD2 | TRBJ2-2 | NA | TRBV30 | TGTGCCTGGAGTGTACGGGGAGGGACCGGGGAGCTGTTTTTT | CAWSVRGGTGELFF
TRBD2 | TRBJ2-7 | NA | TRBV9 | TGTGCCAGCAGCGTCGGCGGGAGCTCCTACGAGCAGTACTTC | CASSVGGSSYEQYF
NA | TRBJ1-1 | NA | TRBV10-2 | TGCGCCAGCAGCAGGGGCAAGGACACTGAAGCTTTCTTT | CASSRGKDTEAFF
NA | TRBJ2-1 | once | TRBV5-1 | TGCGCCACTTCTCGGGGCGCTTACAATGAGCAGTTCTTC | CATSRGAYNEQFF
NA | TRBJ2-6 | once | TRBV9 | TGTGCCAGCAGCGGATTACTACAAAAGGCCAACGTCCTGACTTTC | CASSGLLQKANVLTF
NA | TRBJ1-5 | NA | TRBV6-1 | TGTGCCAGCAGTGAAGCCGGCAGGGCCCCCCAGCATTTT | CASSEAGRAPQHF
TRBD2 | TRBJ2-1 | NA | TRBV5-4 | TGTGCCAGCCGACTAGCGGGCTCCTACAATGAGCAGTTCTTC | CASRLAGSYNEQFF
NA | TRBJ2-2 | NA | TRBV7-9 | TGTGCCAGCAGCTTAGAAGCGGCAGGGAACACCGGGGAGCTGTTTTTT | CASSLEAAGNTGELFF
NA | TRBJ2-5 | NA | TRBV19 | TGTGCCAGTAGTATAGTTGGCGGAGAGACCCAGTACTTC | CASSIVGGETQYF
TRBD2 | TRBJ2-7 | NA | TRBV4-1 | TGCGCCAGCAGCCAACTGACTAGCGGGACCAACTACGAGCAGTACTTC | CASSQLTSGTNYEQYF
TRBD1 | TRBJ1-4 | NA | TRBV4-3 | TGCGCCAGCAGCCAAGATCGGGACAGGGGTGGGGAAAAACTGTTTTTT | CASSQDRDRGGEKLFF
NA | TRBJ1-1 | NA | TRBV28 | TGTGCCAGCAGTTCATCCGGAGAGGCAACGGACACTGAAGCTTTCTTT | CASSSSGEATDTEAFF
TRBD1 | TRBJ2-3 | NA | TRBV4-3 | TGCGCCAGCAGCCAAGGACAGGGGGCCGCAGATACGCAGTATTTT | CASSQGQGAADTQYF
NA | TRBJ1-6 | few | TRBV18 | TGTGCCAGCTCGCCGGCCGGGGGAGATTCACCCCTCCACTTT | CASSPAGGDSPLHF
NA | TRBJ2-5 | NA | TRBV7-9 | TGTGCCAGCAGCTTCCTAAGTAGCCAAGAGACCCAGTACTTC | CASSFLSSQETQYF
TRBD1 | TRBJ2-3 | NA | TRBV6-1 | TGTGCCAGCAGTGAAGCGGGCAGGGGGTACACAGATACGCAGTATTTT | CASSEAGRGYTDTQYF
TRBD1 | TRBJ1-5 | NA | TRBV28 | TGTGCCAGCAGTTTTAGGGGGCAGGGCAATCAGCCCCAGCATTTT | CASSFRGQGNQPQHF
NA | TRBJ2-2 | NA | TRBV7-9 | TGTGCCAGCAGCTCTTGGGGGATCTCGGCCACCGGGGAGCTGTTTTTT | CASSSWGISATGELFF
NA | TRBJ1-5 | NA | TRBV27 | TGTGCCAGCAGCCACGCCCATCAGCCCCAGCATTTT | CASSHAHQPQHF
TRBD1 | TRBJ2-3 | NA | TRBV7-3 | TGTGCCAGCAGCCTTACCGGGACAGGGGGGACAGATACGCAGTATTTT | CASSLTGTGGTDTQYF
NA | TRBJ2-1 | NA | TRBV30 | TGTGCCTGGAGTGTGGCCGGGGCCTCTTTTGGGGATGAGCAGTTCTTC | CAWSVAGASFGDEQFF
TRBD1 | TRBJ1-1 | NA | TRBV19 | TGTGCCAGTAGTATGGGTCGGAGCAGGGGGATTGTAGCGAACACTGAAGCTTTCTTT | CASSMGRSRGIVANTEAFF
TRBD2 | TRBJ2-2 | NA | TRBV27 | TGTGCCAGCAGTTTATCGGCAGCGGGGGCCGCGAACACCGGGGAGCTGTTTTTT | CASSLSAAGAANTGELFF
NA | TRBJ2-6 | NA | TRBV7-2 | TGTGCCAGCAGCTTAGCGCTAAGGGGCAAAACGGGGGCTGGGGCCAACGTCCTGACTTTC | CASSLALRGKTGAGANVLTF
NA | TRBJ2-7 | NA | TRBV30 | TGTGCCTGGAGTGAACTCAATGGTGGCGAGCAGTACTTC | CAWSELNGGEQYF
TRBD1 | TRBJ2-1 | NA | TRBV7-9 | TGTGCCAGCAGCACCTCGACGGACAGGGGTACGGATGAGCAGTTCTTC | CASSTSTDRGTDEQFF
NA | TRBJ1-4 | NA | TRBV5-6 | TGTGCCAGCAGCGCGGGAGAGGGAGGAACTAATGAAAAACTGTTTTTT | CASSAGEGGTNEKLFF
TRBD2 | TRBJ2-1 | NA | TRBV11-2 | TGTGCCAGCAGCGGCGGGGGGACTAGCGTGATAGATGAGCAGTTCTTC | CASSGGGTSVIDEQFF
TRBD2 | TRBJ2-1 | NA | TRBV2 | TGTGCCAGCAGTGAAGTGAGCGGGACGGGCTCCTACAATGAGCAGTTCTTC | CASSEVSGTGSYNEQFF
TRBD2 | TRBJ2-7 | NA | TRBV7-2 | TGTGCCAGCAGCTTCTCTAGCGGGGCCCCCTACGAGCAGTACTTC | CASSFSSGAPYEQYF
NA | TRBJ2-1 | NA | TRBV5-6 | TGTGCCAGCAGCTGGGGGGACAGTAACAATGAGCAGTTCTTC | CASSWGDSNNEQFF
TRBD2 | TRBJ2-7 | NA | TRBV30 | TGTGCCTGGGGGCTAGCGGGAGCGGGGGAGCAGTACTTC | CAWGLAGAGEQYF
NA | TRBJ2-7 | NA | TRBV2 | TGTGCCAGCAGTGATGGGAGCTCCTACGAGCAGTACTTC | CASSDGSSYEQYF
NA | TRBJ1-2 | NA | TRBV2 | TGTGCCAGCAGTGGGAACAGGGTTGGCGACTATGGCTACACCTTC | CASSGNRVGDYGYTF
NA | TRBJ2-2 | NA | TRBV27 | TGTGCCAGCAGTTTTCTCGGGGGAAGAAACACCGGGGAGCTGTTTTTT | CASSFLGGRNTGELFF
NA | TRBJ2-2 | once | TRBV9 | TGTGCCAGCAGCGTAGCGGCGTGGGGAACCGGGGAGCTGTTTTTT | CASSVAAWGTGELFF
NA | TRBJ2-7 | NA | TRBV6-1 | TGTGCCAGCAGTGAGTTAGCGGCGAGGGGCCACGAGCAGTACTTC | CASSELAARGHEQYF
NA | TRBJ2-7 | NA | TRBV6-5 | TGTGCCAGCAGTTTCGGATTCTCCTACGAGCAGTACTTC | CASSFGFSYEQYF
NA | TRBJ2-1 | NA | TRBV5-4 | TGTGCCAGCAGCTCGTCCCGCTACAATGAGCAGTTCTTC | CASSSSRYNEQFF
NA | TRBJ2-7 | NA | TRBV28 | TGTGCCAGCAGTTTAACAGGGAGCTCCTACGAGCAGTACTTC | CASSLTGSSYEQYF
NA | TRBJ1-1 | NA | TRBV27 | TGTGCCAGCAGTTTATTCCCCTCGGCAGGGGAGAACACTGAAGCTTTCTTT | CASSLFPSAGENTEAFF
TRBD1 | TRBJ1-2 | NA | TRBV29-1 | TGCAGCGTTGAAGAAGTGGGACAGCATAGATCTAACTATGGCTACACCTTC | CSVEEVGQHRSNYGYTF
NA | TRBJ2-5 | NA | TRBV5-6 | TGTGCCAGCAGCTTGGGTGGGGGGCTCCTTGAGACCCAGTACTTC | CASSLGGGLLETQYF
NA | TRBJ1-2 | NA | TRBV27 | TGTGCCAGCAGTCCCATGGGGGGAACTAGCGGCTACACCTTC | CASSPMGGTSGYTF
NA | TRBJ1-5 | NA | TRBV6-6 | TGTGCCAGCAACCCAACAGACGCCGATAGCAATCAGCCCCAGCATTTT | CASNPTDADSNQPQHF
TRBD2 | TRBJ2-3 | NA | TRBV5-1 | TGCGCCAGCAGCTTGGGAACTAGCGCAGATACGCAGTATTTT | CASSLGTSADTQYF
NA | TRBJ1-6 | NA | TRBV30 | TGTGCCTGGAGTGCCGACAGCGAATTAAATTCACCCCTCCACTTT | CAWSADSELNSPLHF
NA | TRBJ2-2 | NA | TRBV19 | TGTGCCAGTAGAGGAGAGACAGACTACACCGGGGAGCTGTTTTTT | CASRGETDYTGELFF
NA | TRBJ2-1 | NA | TRBV9 | TGTGCCAGCAGCGCCTGGACAGCGGACAATGAGCAGTTCTTC | CASSAWTADNEQFF
NA | TRBJ2-5 | NA | TRBV5-1 | TGCGCCAGCAGCAAGGGACCAATGATGGAGACCCAGTACTTC | CASSKGPMMETQYF
NA | TRBJ2-7 | once | TRBV11-2 | TGTGCCAGCAGCTCGTACCGGGACCTGGGGTACTTC | CASSSYRDLGYF
NA | TRBJ1-6 | NA | TRBV6-1 | TGTGCCAGCAGTGCCGGGACAAGCTCCTATAATTCACCCCTCCACTTT | CASSAGTSSYNSPLHF